The 23 T cell receptor beta chains reported below all come from one sample, sequenced in a study of CD8 T cells in Susac syndrome. RNA amounts of roughly 0.45 to 1 ug underwent reverse transcription with random hexamers. TCRdb fed the immunoSEQ multiplex PCR reads into MiXCR, producing one record per CDR3 protein. The table includes about 300,000 distinct CDR3 sequences, around nine tenths detected once. Specimen: CD8+ T cells from PBMCs. The origin of the receptors is a human donor with multiple sclerosis.

The rearrangement uses TRBV7-9 and TRBJ1-1; 7 positions match TRBD1. Germline V lookup: CDR1 SEHNR, CDR2 FQNEAQ (reference sequence). The CDR3 is 15 amino acids. V lost 5 bases, J lost 1 base, and 7 bases stayed unmatched. In DNA form, the CDR3 reads TGTGCCAGCAGCCCTGCGGGACAGAAGAACACTGAAGCTTTCTTT. It is translated as CASSPAGQKNTEAFF. Using reference TRBV7-9 and TRBJ1-1 for the parts outside the CDR3, the full variable domain is DTGVSQNPRHKITKRGQNVTFRCDPISEHNRLYWYRQTLGQGPEFLTYFQNEAQLEKSRLLSDRFSAERPKGSFSTLEIQRTEQGDSAMYLCASSPAGQKNTEAFFGQGTRLTVV.

The rearrangement links TRBV6-5 to TRBJ2-1; TRBD2 agrees at 9 bases. Trimming removed 0 bases from V and 10 bases from J; junction bases left unmatched: 16. Germline CDR1 MNHEY, CDR2 SVGAGI. The CDR3 runs 18 residues. DNA of the CDR3: TGTGCCAGCAGTTACTCGAGTAGGGCGGGAGGGCCAATTAACGAGCAGTTCTTC. It yields the protein CASSYSSRAGGPINEQFF.

V is TRBV12-3 or TRBV12-4 and J is TRBJ1-1; tentative D call: TRBD1 (5 bases). Trimming cost V 5 bases and J 0 bases, with 13 bases left between them. The CDR3 runs to 15 residues. The CDR3 sequence: CASSPTGDLNTEAFF. In nucleotides, the CDR3 is TGTGCCAGCAGTCCCACCGGGGACCTGAACACTGAAGCTTTCTTT.

This chain connects TRBV11-2 to TRBJ2-7; D may be TRBD1 (5 bases). The germline V gene has CDR1 SGHAT and CDR2 FQNNGV. This CDR3 has 14 residues. The V end lost 4 bases, the J end lost 4 bases, and 14 bases lay between the germline ends. CDR3 in DNA: TGTGCCAGCAGCTCCCTAGACTCAGGGTACGAGCAGTACTTC. This translates into CASSSLDSGYEQYF.

The rearrangement links TRBV27 to TRBJ2-7; 8 positions agree with TRBD1. Germline V lookup: CDR1 MNHEY, CDR2 SMNVEV (reference sequence). V gave up 8 bases and J gave up 3 bases; unmatched junction bases: 9. This CDR3 region has 14 residues. The CDR3 region has the DNA TGTGCCAGCCAGCCGGGGACAGGTTACTACGAGCAGTACTTC. Translation gives CASQPGTGYYEQYF.

The rearrangement joins TRBV6-2 or TRBV6-3 to TRBJ2-3, with 10 bases lining up with TRBD2. Germline CDR1 and CDR2: MNHEY and SVGEGT. The CDR3 has 15 amino acids. V lost 4 bases and J lost 3; bases outside the gene matches: 4. CDR3 nucleotide sequence: TGTGCCAGCAGTTCCGGGACTAGCGATACAGATACGCAGTATTTT. The encoded protein is CASSSGTSDTDTQYF.

V and J are TRBV2 and TRBJ2-2; the D gene is possibly TRBD2 (5 bases). Germline values: CDR1 SNHLY, CDR2 FYNNEI. CDR3 size: 13 residues. V gave up 6 bases and J gave up 4 bases, with 9 bases separating them. CDR3 DNA sequence: TGTGCCAGCAGAGGGAGAACCACCGGGGAGCTGTTTTTT. Amino acids: CASRGRTTGELFF.

The chain recombines TRBV7-8 with TRBJ1-5; D gene uncertain. The CDR3 contains 14 residues. Trimming removed 4 bases at V and 6 bases at J, with 13 bases between. Germline assignment: CDR1 SGHVS and CDR2 FQNEAQ. CDR3 DNA: TGTGCCAGCAGCTCCCACGCGGGCGGTCAGCCCCAGCATTTT. Translated, it gives CASSSHAGGQPQHF.

This rearrangement joins TRBV27 to TRBJ2-2, with a weak D call TRBD2 (6 bases). Germline V gives CDR1 MNHEY, CDR2 SMNVEV (reference sequence). V dropped 2 bases and J dropped 0 bases, with 7 bases sitting between them. This CDR3 spans 15 amino acids. The CDR3 region has the DNA TGTGCCAGCAGTTTAACGGGGGCGAACACCGGGGAGCTGTTTTTT. This encodes CASSLTGANTGELFF.

The V gene is TRBV3-1, the J gene TRBJ2-7; 13 bases line up with TRBD2. The CDR3 is 17 residues long. V was clipped by 4 bases and J by 3 bases; unmatched bases: 9. CDR1 is LGHDT and CDR2 is YNNKEL in the germline V gene (reference sequence). CDR3: CASSLWTSGSDLYEQYF. For the CDR3, the DNA is TGTGCCAGCAGCCTCTGGACTAGCGGGAGCGACCTCTACGAGCAGTACTTC.

The count of this clonotype is one. The V call is TRBV27, the J call TRBJ1-5, with 11 bases fitting TRBD1. There are 15 residues in the CDR3. Germline loops: CDR1 MNHEY, CDR2 SMNVEV (reference sequence). Trimming at V came to 4 bases and at J to 7 bases, leaving 6 bases not matched to a gene. CDR3 sequence (DNA): TGTGCCAGCAGTTCCGGGACAGGGGGAAAACAGCCCCAGCATTTT. It codes for CASSSGTGGKQPQHF.

The rearrangement links TRBV9 to TRBJ1-6; tentatively, D is TRBD1 (6 bases). Germline loops: CDR1 SGDLS, CDR2 YYNGEE. This CDR3 region has 14 residues. V lost 3 bases and J 7 bases, leaving 11 bases between the germline ends. The DNA of the CDR3 is TGTGCCAGCAGCGAAACAGGGACGAATTCACCCCTCCACTTT. This encodes CASSETGTNSPLHF. The full variable domain, completed using reference TRBV9 and TRBJ1-6, is DSGVTQTPKHLITATGQRVTLRCSPRSGDLSVYWYQQSLDQGLQFLIQYYNGEERAKGNILERFSAQQFPDLHSELNLSSLELGDSALYFCASSETGTNSPLHFGNGTRLTVT.

J is TRBJ2-1 and V is TRBV27; 10 bases are a match to TRBD2. With 7 bases clipped from V and 3 bases from J, the junction kept 6 bases outside the gene matches. This CDR3 has 15 amino acids. CDR1 and CDR2 (germline): MNHEY, SMNVEV (reference sequence). CDR3 in amino acids: CASNLAGEGYNEQFF. The CDR3 nucleotides are TGTGCCAGCAATCTAGCGGGAGAGGGCTACAATGAGCAGTTCTTC.

The chain combines TRBV12-3 or TRBV12-4 with TRBJ1-2; no clear D. The V end lost 5 bases, the J end lost 9 bases, and 19 bases lay between the germline ends. This CDR3 has 14 residues. The CDR3: CASSIDPGHISYTF. CDR3 sequence (DNA): TGTGCCAGCAGTATTGATCCCGGTCATATAAGCTACACCTTC.

CDR3 sequence: CAISESKMWSEQYF. DNA of the CDR3: TGTGCCATCAGTGAGTCGAAAATGTGGAGCGAGCAGTACTTC. V usage is TRBV10-3 and J usage is TRBJ2-7; D remains ambiguous. The CDR3 is made up of 14 amino acids. The V end was cut by 0 bases, the J end by 6 bases, with 12 bases between. Germline-derived CDR1 and CDR2 are ENHRY and SYGVKD.

The J gene is TRBJ2-5, the V gene TRBV27, with D possibly TRBD2 on 6 matching bases. CDR3 length equals 15 residues. Germline CDR1 reads MNHEY; CDR2 reads SMNVEV (reference sequence). Trimming took 6 bases from V and 4 from J, leaving 18 bases between them. CDR3 sequence reads: CASSPEHGTLETQYF. The CDR3 nucleotides are TGTGCCAGCAGCCCCGAACACGGGACTCTAGAGACCCAGTACTTC.

J is TRBJ2-7 and V is TRBV7-9, with a tentative D call TRBD1 (6 bases). Germline CDR1 reads SEHNR; CDR2 reads FQNEAQ (reference sequence). Trimming pared 0 bases from V and 1 base from J, leaving 13 bases between. The CDR3 has 16 residues. This chain's CDR3 is CASSLAADSLSYEQYF. Here the CDR3 DNA reads TGTGCCAGCAGCTTAGCGGCGGACAGTCTGTCCTACGAGCAGTACTTC.

The chain uses TRBV2 and TRBJ1-6; no clear D gene. CDR3 length: 14 residues. The germline gives CDR1 SNHLY, CDR2 FYNNEI. V was clipped by 3 bases and J by 7 bases, with 10 bases between them. The CDR3 reads CASSDLDLNSPLHF. The CDR3 DNA sequence: TGTGCCAGCAGTGACCTGGACCTCAATTCACCCCTCCACTTT.

The chain uses TRBV4-3 and TRBJ2-2; tentatively, D is TRBD2 (7 bases). The CDR3 runs 15 residues. V gave up 1 base and J gave up 2 bases, with 8 bases separating them. Germline CDR1 reads LGHNA; CDR2 reads YSLEER. CDR3 loop: CASSQGGGNTGELFF. The CDR3 DNA sequence: TGCGCCAGCAGCCAAGGCGGGGGCAACACCGGGGAGCTGTTTTTT.

V gene TRBV5-6 combines with J gene TRBJ2-6, with TRBD2 matching over 11 bases. Looked up from germline, CDR1 is SGHDT and CDR2 is YYEEEE. V trimming: 4 bases; J trimming: 1 base; junction bases outside the gene matches: 16. The CDR3 is 21 residues long. The CDR3 region is CASSPPVAGGPEVSGANVLTF. In DNA, the CDR3 is TGTGCCAGCAGCCCTCCTGTAGCGGGAGGGCCAGAGGTTTCTGGGGCCAACGTCCTGACTTTC.

The chain combines TRBV9 with TRBJ2-5; 7 positions match TRBD2. Per germline, CDR1 SGDLS and CDR2 YYNGEE. The junction had 3 bases not matched to a gene; V was cut back by 0 bases and J by 4 bases. This CDR3 spans 14 amino acids. This CDR3 is CASSVEGGRETQYF. The CDR3 DNA reads TGTGCCAGCAGCGTAGAGGGAGGGAGAGAGACCCAGTACTTC.

The chain couples TRBV28 to TRBJ1-2; tentative D call: TRBD1 (6 bases). This CDR3 comprises 13 residues. The V gene lost 7 bases and the J gene lost 4 bases, with 13 bases spanning the gap. Germline assignment: CDR1 MDHEN and CDR2 SYDVKM. For the CDR3, the DNA is TGTGCCAGCAAACAGGGTTCCCCCTATGGCTACACCTTC. Translated, it gives CASKQGSPYGYTF.

This sequence joins TRBV29-1 and TRBJ2-2, with no clear D. The V and J ends lost 5 bases and 3 bases respectively, with 7 bases between them. CDR1 and CDR2 (germline): SQVTM, ANQGSEA. This CDR3 has 12 amino acids. CDR3 DNA sequence: TGCAGCGTTCAACTGGACACCGGGGAGCTGTTTTTT. It specifies CSVQLDTGELFF.